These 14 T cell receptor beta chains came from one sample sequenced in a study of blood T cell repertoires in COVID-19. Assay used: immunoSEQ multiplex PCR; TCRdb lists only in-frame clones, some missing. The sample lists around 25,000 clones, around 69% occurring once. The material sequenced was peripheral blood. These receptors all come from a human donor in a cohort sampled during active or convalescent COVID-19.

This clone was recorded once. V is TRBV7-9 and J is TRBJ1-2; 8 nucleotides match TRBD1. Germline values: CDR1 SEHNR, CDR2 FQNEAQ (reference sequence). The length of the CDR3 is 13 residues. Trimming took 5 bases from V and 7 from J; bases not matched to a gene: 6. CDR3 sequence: CASSEDRVGGYTF. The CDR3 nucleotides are TGTGCCAGCAGCGAGGACAGGGTGGGTGGCTACACCTTC.

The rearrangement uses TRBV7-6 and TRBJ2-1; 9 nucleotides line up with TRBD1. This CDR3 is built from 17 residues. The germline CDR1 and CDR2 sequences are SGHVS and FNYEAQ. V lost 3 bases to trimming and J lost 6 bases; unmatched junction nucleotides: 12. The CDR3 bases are TGTGCCAGCAGCTTTCGGCCCGGGACAGGGAGGCGCAATGAGCAGTTCTTC. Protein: CASSFRPGTGRRNEQFF.

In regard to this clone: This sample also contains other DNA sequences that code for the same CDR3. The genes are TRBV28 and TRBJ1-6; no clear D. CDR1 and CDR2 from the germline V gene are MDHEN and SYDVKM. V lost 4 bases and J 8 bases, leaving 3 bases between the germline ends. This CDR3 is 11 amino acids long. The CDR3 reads CASSSDSPLHF. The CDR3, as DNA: TGTGCCAGCAGTTCGGATTCACCCCTCCACTTT.

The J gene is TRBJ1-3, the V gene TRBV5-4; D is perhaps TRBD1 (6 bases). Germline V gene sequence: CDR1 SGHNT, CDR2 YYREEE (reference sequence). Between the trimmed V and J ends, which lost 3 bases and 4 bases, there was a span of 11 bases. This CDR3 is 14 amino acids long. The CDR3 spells CASSSQGPGNTIYF. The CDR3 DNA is TGTGCCAGCAGCTCCCAGGGGCCCGGAAACACCATATATTTT.

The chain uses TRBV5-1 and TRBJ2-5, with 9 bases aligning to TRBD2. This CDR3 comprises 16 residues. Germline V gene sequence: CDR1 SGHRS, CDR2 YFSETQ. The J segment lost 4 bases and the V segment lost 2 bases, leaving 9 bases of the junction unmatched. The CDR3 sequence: CASSLEGGGARETQYF. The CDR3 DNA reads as TGCGCCAGCAGCTTAGAGGGCGGGGGGGCTCGAGAGACCCAGTACTTC.

CDR3 sequence reads: CASIPGTGVNNEQFF. CDR3 nucleotides: TGTGCCAGCATCCCCGGGACAGGGGTTAACAATGAGCAGTTCTTC. This chain uses TRBV11-2 with TRBJ2-1, with TRBD1 matching over 10 bases. The ends lost 7 bases at V and 5 bases at J; junction bases unmatched: 8. The CDR3 extends over 15 amino acids. In germline, CDR1 is SGHAT, CDR2 FQNNGV.

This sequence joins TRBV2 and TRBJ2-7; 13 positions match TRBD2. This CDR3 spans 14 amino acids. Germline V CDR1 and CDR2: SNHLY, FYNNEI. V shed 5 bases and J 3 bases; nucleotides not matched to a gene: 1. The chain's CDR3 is CASSRLAGGYEQYF. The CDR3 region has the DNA TGTGCCAGCAGTCGACTAGCGGGAGGCTACGAGCAGTACTTC.

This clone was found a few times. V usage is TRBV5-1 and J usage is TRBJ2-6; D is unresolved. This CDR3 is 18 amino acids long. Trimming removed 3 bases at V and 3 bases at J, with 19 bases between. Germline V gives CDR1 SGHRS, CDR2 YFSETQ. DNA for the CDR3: TGCGCCAGCAGCTCTCAGGTATCCGCCACCGGTGGGGCCAACGTCCTGACTTTC. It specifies CASSSQVSATGGANVLTF.

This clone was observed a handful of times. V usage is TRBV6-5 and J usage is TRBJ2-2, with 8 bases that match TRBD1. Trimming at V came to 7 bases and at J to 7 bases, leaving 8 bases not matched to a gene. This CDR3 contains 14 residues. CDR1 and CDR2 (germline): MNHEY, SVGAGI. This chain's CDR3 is CASTPTGAGGELFF. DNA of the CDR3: TGTGCCAGCACTCCGACAGGGGCGGGCGGGGAGCTGTTTTTT.

The CDR3 DNA is TGCAGCGTTATTGTCACAGCTAAACGCTATGGCTACACCTTC. As protein: CSVIVTAKRYGYTF. V usage is TRBV29-1 and J usage is TRBJ1-2; D not certain. The germline V and J ends were trimmed by 5 bases and 4 bases, with 17 bases remaining between them. This CDR3 is built from 14 residues. CDR1 and CDR2 (germline): SQVTM, ANQGSEA. Looking up the rest from reference TRBV29-1 and TRBJ1-2 gives the full variable domain: SAVISQKPSRDICQRGTSLTIQCQVDSQVTMMFWYRQQPGQSLTLIATANQGSEATYESGFVIDKFPISRPNLTFSTLTVSNMSPEDSSIYLCSVIVTAKRYGYTFGSGTRLTVV.

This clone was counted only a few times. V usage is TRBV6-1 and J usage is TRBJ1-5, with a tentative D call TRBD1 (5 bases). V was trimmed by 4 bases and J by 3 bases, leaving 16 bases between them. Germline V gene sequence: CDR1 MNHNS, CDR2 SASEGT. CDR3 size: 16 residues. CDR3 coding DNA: TGTGCCAGCAGTGTCCAGGGTGGGGTTAACAATCAGCCCCAGCATTTT. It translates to CASSVQGGVNNQPQHF.

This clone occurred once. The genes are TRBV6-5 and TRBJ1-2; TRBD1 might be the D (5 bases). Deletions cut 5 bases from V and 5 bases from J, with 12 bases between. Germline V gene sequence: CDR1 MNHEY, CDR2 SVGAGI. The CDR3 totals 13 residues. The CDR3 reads CASSLDGTYGYTF. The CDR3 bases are TGTGCCAGCAGTCTCGACGGGACTTATGGCTACACCTTC.

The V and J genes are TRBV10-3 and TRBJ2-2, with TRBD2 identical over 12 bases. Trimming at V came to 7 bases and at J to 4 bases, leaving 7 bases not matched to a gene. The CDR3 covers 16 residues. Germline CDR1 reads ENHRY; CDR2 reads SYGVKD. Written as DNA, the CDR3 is TGTGCCATCACCTCCCTAGCGGGAGGGCTCACCGGGGAGCTGTTTTTT. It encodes CAITSLAGGLTGELFF.

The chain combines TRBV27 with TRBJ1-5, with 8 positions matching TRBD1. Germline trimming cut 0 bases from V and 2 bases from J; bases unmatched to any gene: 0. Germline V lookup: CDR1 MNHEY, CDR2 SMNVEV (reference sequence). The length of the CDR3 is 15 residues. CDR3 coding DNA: TGTGCCAGCAGTTTATCGACAGGGGGCAATCAGCCCCAGCATTTT. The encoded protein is CASSLSTGGNQPQHF.